Shown below are 3 T cell receptor beta chains from a single sample sequenced in a study of T cell changes during pregnancy in multiple sclerosis. Produced via immunoSEQ multiplex PCR; TCRdb's table is partial and in-frame only. Among under 50,000 clones listed, roughly 92% were seen once. Sequencing was performed on CD4+ T cells from peripheral blood mononuclear cells, taken in the second trimester of pregnancy. These receptors were collected from a female donor in good health, enrolled as a control in a pregnancy study.

This clone has only one observation. The chain recombines TRBV6-6 with TRBJ2-7, with D maybe TRBD1 (5 bases). From germline, CDR1 is MNHNY and CDR2 SVGAGI (reference sequence). The germline V and J ends were trimmed by 4 bases and 7 bases, with 5 bases remaining between them. The CDR3 loop spans 10 amino acids. In DNA form, the CDR3 reads TGTGCCAGCAGTTCAGGGGAGCAGTACTTC. Its protein product is CASSSGEQYF.

The chain has TRBV6-5 and TRBJ1-2, with no clear D. Germline assignment: CDR1 MNHEY and CDR2 SVGAGI. V was shortened by 8 bases and J by 5 bases, with 9 bases between the two germline ends. CDR3 length equals 11 residues. As DNA, the CDR3 is TGTGCCAGCGATCCGGGGTATGGCTACACCTTC. Protein: CASDPGYGYTF.

The gene calls are TRBV9 and TRBJ1-6; 8 bases line up with TRBD1. J was trimmed by 7 bases and V by 0 bases; bases with no gene match: 3. Germline CDR1 SGDLS, CDR2 YYNGEE. This CDR3 spans 15 amino acids. In nucleotides, the CDR3 is TGTGCCAGCAGCGTAGAGGGACAGGCAAATTCACCCCTCCACTTT. Translated: CASSVEGQANSPLHF.